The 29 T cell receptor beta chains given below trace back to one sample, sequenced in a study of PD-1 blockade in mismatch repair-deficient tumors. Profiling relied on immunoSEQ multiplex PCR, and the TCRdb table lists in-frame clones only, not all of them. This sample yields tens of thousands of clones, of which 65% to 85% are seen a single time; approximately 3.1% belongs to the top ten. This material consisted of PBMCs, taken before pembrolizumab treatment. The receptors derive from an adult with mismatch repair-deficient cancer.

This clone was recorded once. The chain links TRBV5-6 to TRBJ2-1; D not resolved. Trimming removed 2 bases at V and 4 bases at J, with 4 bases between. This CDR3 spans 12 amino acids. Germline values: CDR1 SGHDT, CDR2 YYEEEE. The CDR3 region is CASSFLYNEQFF. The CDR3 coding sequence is TGTGCCAGCAGCTTCTTGTACAATGAGCAGTTCTTC.

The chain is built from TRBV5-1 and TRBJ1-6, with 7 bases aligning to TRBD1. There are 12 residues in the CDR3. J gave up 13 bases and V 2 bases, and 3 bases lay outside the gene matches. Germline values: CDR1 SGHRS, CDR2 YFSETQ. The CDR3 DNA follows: TGCGCCAGCAGCTTACAGGGGTCTCCCCTCCACTTT. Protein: CASSLQGSPLHF.

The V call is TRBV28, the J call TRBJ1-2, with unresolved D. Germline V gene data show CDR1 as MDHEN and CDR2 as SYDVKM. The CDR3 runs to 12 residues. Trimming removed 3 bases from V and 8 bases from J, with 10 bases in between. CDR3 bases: TGTGCCAGCAGTTTCAAGCCTGAGGGCTACACCTTC. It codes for CASSFKPEGYTF.

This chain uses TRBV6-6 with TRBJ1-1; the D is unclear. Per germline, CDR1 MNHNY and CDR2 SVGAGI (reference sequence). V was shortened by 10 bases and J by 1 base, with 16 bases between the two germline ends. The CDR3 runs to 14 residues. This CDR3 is CATGIERTNTEAFF. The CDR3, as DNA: TGTGCCACCGGGATTGAGCGAACGAACACTGAAGCTTTCTTT.

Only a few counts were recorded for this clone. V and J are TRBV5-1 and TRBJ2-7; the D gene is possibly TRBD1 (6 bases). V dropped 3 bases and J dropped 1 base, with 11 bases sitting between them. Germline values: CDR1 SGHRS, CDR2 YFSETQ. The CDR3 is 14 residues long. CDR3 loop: CASSYRTASYEQYF. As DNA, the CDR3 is TGCGCCAGCAGCTACCGGACAGCTTCCTACGAGCAGTACTTC.

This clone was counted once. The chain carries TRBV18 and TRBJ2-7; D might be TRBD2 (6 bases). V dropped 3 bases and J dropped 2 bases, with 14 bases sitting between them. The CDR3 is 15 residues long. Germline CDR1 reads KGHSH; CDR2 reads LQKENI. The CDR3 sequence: CASSPSGGAAYEQYF. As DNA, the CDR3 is TGTGCCAGCTCACCCTCCGGCGGGGCGGCCTACGAGCAGTACTTC.

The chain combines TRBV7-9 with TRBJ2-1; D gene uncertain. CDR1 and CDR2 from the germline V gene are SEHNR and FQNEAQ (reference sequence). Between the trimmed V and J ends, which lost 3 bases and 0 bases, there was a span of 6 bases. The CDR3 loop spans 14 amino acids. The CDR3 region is CASSFTSSYNEQFF. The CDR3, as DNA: TGTGCCAGCAGCTTCACGAGCTCCTACAATGAGCAGTTCTTC.

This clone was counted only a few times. The CDR3 DNA sequence: TGTGCCAGCAGTTGGACTAGCGGGCTTACCTACGAGCAGTACTTC. Translation gives CASSWTSGLTYEQYF. The genes are TRBV5-4 and TRBJ2-7; TRBD2 agrees at 11 bases. The CDR3 sequence is 15 residues long. V shed 5 bases and J 2 bases; nucleotides not matched to a gene: 6. The germline V gene encodes CDR1 SGHNT and CDR2 YYREEE (reference sequence).

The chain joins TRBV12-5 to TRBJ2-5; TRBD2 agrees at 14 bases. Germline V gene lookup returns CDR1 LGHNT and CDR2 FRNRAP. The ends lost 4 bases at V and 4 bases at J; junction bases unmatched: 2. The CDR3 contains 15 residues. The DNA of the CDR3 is TGTGCTAGTGGTTGGGGACTAGCGGGAGCAGAGACCCAGTACTTC. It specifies CASGWGLAGAETQYF.

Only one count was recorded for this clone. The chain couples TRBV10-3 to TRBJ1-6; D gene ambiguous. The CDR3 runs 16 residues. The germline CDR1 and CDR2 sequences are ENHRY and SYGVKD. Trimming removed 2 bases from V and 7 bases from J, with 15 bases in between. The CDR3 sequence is CAISEHSTTGNSPLHF. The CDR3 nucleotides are TGTGCCATCAGTGAGCATTCAACGACGGGAAATTCACCCCTCCACTTT.

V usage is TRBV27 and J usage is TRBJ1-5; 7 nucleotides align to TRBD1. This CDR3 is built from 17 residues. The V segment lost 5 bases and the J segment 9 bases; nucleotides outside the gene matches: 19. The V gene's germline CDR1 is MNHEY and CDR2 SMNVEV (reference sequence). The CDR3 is CASSPSGQAGRGRPQHF. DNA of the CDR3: TGTGCCAGCAGTCCCTCCGGACAGGCCGGTAGGGGGAGGCCCCAGCATTTT.

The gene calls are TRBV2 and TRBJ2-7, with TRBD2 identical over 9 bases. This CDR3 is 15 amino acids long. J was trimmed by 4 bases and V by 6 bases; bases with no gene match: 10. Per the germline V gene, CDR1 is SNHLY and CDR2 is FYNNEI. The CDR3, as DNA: TGTGCCAGCAGATATTATAGCGGGAGTAAGTACGAGCAGTACTTC. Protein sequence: CASRYYSGSKYEQYF.

The CDR3 DNA is TGTGCCAGCACTATGAGCGGGAGGGCTTACAATGAGCAGTTCTTC. It is translated as CASTMSGRAYNEQFF. The chain is built from TRBV27 and TRBJ2-1, with TRBD2 identical over 10 bases. The germline V gene has CDR1 MNHEY and CDR2 SMNVEV (reference sequence). This CDR3 contains 15 residues. V shed 7 bases and J 4 bases; nucleotides not matched to a gene: 7.

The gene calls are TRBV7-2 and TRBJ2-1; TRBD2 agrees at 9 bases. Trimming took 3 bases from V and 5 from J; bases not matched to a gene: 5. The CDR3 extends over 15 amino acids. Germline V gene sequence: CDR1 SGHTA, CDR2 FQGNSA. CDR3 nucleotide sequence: TGTGCCAGCAGCTTTAGCTTAGCGGGAGACAATGAGCAGTTCTTC. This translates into CASSFSLAGDNEQFF.

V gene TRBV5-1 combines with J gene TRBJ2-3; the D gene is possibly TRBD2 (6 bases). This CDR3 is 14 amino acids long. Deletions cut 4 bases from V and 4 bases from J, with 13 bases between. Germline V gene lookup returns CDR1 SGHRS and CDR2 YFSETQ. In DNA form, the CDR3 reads TGCGCCAGCAGCGTGGGAGGTGTTTCAGATACGCAGTATTTT. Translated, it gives CASSVGGVSDTQYF.

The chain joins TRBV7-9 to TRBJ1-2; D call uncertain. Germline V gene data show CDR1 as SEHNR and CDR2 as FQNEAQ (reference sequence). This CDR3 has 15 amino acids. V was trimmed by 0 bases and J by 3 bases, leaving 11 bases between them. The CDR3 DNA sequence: TGTGCCAGCAGCTTAGCGTTACTGCAAGACTATGGCTACACCTTC. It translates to CASSLALLQDYGYTF.

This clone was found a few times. The CDR3 DNA sequence: TGTGCCAGCAGCTTGACTAGTCGGAACGAGCAGTACTTC. This sequence encodes CASSLTSRNEQYF. J is TRBJ2-7 and V is TRBV6-5, with a tentative D call TRBD2 (6 bases). The germline CDR1 and CDR2 sequences are MNHEY and SVGAGI. The ends were cut back, 6 bases at V and 5 bases at J, with 14 bases in the middle. This CDR3 is 13 amino acids long.

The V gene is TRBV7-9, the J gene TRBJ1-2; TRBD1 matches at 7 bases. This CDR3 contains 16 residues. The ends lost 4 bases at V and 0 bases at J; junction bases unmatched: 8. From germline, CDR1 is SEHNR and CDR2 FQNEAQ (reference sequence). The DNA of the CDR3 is TGTGCCAGCAGCTCACCGGACAGGCCAGCTAACTATGGCTACACCTTC. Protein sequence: CASSSPDRPANYGYTF.

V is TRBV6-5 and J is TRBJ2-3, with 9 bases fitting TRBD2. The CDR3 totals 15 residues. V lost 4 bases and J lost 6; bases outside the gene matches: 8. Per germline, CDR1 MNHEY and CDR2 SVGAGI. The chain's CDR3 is CASSFGLARADTQYF. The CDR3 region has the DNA TGTGCCAGCAGTTTCGGACTAGCGAGAGCGGATACGCAGTATTTT.

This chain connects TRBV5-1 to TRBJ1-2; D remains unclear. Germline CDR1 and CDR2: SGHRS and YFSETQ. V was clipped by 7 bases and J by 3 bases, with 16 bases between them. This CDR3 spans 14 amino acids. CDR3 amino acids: CASSPGVKDYGYTF. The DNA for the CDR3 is TGCGCCAGCTCCCCCGGAGTAAAGGACTATGGCTACACCTTC.

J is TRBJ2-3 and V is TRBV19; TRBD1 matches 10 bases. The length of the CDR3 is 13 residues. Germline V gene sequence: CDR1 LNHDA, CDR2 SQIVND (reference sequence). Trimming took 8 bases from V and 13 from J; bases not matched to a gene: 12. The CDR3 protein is CASSDRGRGREYF. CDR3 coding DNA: TGTGCCAGTTCCGACAGGGGGCGCGGTAGGGAGTATTTT.

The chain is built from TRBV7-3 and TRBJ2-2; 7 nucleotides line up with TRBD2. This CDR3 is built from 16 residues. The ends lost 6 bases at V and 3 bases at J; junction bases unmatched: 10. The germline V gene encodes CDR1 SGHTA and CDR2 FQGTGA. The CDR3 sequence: CASRIAGGRDTGELFF. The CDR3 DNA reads TGTGCCAGCAGGATTGCCGGGGGGAGGGACACCGGGGAGCTGTTTTTT. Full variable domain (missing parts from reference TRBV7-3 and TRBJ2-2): GAGVSQTPSNKVTEKGKYVELRCDPISGHTALYWYRQSLGQGPEFLIYFQGTGAADDSGLPNDRFFAVRPEGSVSTLKIQRTERGDSAVYLCASRIAGGRDTGELFFGEGSRLTVL.

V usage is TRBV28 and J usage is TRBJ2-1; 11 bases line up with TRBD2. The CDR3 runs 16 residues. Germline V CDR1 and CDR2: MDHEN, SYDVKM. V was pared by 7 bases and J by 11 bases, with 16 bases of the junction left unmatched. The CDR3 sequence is CASTISGRAASIQQFF. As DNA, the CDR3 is TGTGCCAGCACCATTAGCGGGAGGGCCGCGAGTATACAGCAGTTCTTC.

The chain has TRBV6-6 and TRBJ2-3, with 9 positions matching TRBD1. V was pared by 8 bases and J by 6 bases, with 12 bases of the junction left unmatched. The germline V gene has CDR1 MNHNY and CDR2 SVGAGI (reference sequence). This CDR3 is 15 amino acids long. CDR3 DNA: TGTGCCAGCCCCCCCGGGACAGGGAGTTTCGATACGCAGTATTTT. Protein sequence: CASPPGTGSFDTQYF.

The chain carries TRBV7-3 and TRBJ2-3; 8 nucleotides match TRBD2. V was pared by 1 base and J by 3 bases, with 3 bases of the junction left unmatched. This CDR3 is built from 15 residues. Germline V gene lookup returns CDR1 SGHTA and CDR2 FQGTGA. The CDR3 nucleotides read TGTGCCAGCAGCTTAATGGGCGGGGGGACAGATACGCAGTATTTT. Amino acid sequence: CASSLMGGGTDTQYF.

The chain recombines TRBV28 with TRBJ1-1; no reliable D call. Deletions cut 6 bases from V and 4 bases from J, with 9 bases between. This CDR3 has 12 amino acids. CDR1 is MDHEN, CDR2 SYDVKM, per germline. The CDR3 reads CASSTGGTEAFF. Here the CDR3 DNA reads TGTGCCAGCAGCACCGGAGGCACTGAAGCTTTCTTT.

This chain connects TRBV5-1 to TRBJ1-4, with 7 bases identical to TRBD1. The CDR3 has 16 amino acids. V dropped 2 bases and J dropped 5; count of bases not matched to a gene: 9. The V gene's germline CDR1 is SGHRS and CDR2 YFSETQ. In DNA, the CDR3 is TGCGCCAGCAGCTTTCTACAGGGGATAGAAAATGAAAAACTGTTTTTT. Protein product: CASSFLQGIENEKLFF. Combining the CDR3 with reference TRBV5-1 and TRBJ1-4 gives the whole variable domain KAGVTQTPRYLIKTRGQQVTLSCSPISGHRSVSWYQQTPGQGLQFLFEYFSETQRNKGNFPGRFSGRQFSNSRSEMNVSTLELGDSALYLCASSFLQGIENEKLFFGSGTQLSVL.

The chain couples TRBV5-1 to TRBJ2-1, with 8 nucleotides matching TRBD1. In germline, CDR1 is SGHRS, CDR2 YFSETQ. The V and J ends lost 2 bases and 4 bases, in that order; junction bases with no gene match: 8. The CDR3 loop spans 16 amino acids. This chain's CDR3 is CASSLHSTGGYNEQFF. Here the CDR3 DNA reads TGCGCCAGCAGCTTACACTCTACAGGGGGTTACAATGAGCAGTTCTTC.

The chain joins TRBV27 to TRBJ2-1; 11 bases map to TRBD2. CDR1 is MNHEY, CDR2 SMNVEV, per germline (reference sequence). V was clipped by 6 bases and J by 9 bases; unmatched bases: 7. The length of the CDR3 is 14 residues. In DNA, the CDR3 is TGTGCCAGCAGACGCCCGGGACTAGCGGCTGAGCAGTTCTTC. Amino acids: CASRRPGLAAEQFF.